Reported below is one TCR beta chain. Its antigen is as yet unknown. The V and J ends lost 1 base and 6 bases respectively, with 12 bases between them. The CDR3 covers 15 residues. Germline CDR1 SNHLY, CDR2 FYNNEI. This sample stems from a study of T cells after posttransplantation cyclophosphamide. Whole-study findings and limits: Tissue-infiltrating T cells from skin or gut overlapped little with blood T cells. Later blood repertoires were often dominated by clones from the donor CD8+ memory compartment. TRB clonality was highly associated with recipient CMV seropositivity and reactivation.

Assay: immunoSEQ multiplex PCR; the TCRdb copy retains only in-frame clones and omits some. The table lists approximately 9,300 clones, around 90% of them singletons, with 4.2% in the top ten. Control samples came 1 year after myeloablative marrow transplants with methotrexate plus calcineurin inhibitor. The receptor was derived from a male patient aged 50 to 59 who received an allogeneic stem cell transplant from an unrelated donor, was CMV-positive, and had chronic GVHD only. Some T cells may arise from the graft donor. J is TRBJ2-2 and V is TRBV2, with D possibly TRBD2 on 5 matching bases. Sample: PBMCs, taken around 450 days after allogeneic stem cell transplant with calcineurin inhibitor and methotrexate. The CDR3 DNA reads TGTGCCAGCAGTGAAGATACTAGTACTTCCGGGGAGCTGTTTTTT. This gives the protein CASSEDTSTSGELFF. The whole variable domain, remainder taken from reference TRBV2 and TRBJ2-2, is EPEVTQTPSHQVTQMGQEVILRCVPISNHLYFYWYRQILGQKVEFLVSFYNNEISEKSEIFDDQFSVERPDGSNFTLKIRSTKLEDSAMYFCASSEDTSTSGELFFGEGSRLTVL.